The entry below gives a single T cell receptor beta chain sequence along with its context. Its antigen is undetermined. Using its own MiXCR run on the 5' RACE reads, TCRdb lists one record per CDR3 protein. The sample shows some 250,000 distinct CDR3 sequences, 20% to 30% of them seen only once. The data were taken from a study of CD8 T cells in ankylosing spondylitis. Study-level points and caveats: Disease-linked clones bore a CD8+ phenotype, appearing relatively rarely in peripheral blood.

The CDR3 has 15 residues. Trimming took off 0 bases at V and 2 bases at J, with 9 bases between the two ends. Germline CDR1 reads SGHRS; CDR2 reads YFSETQ. The chain employs TRBV5-1 and TRBJ2-1; D not certain. The TCR originated in a male donor with ankylosing spondylitis or in good health (not recorded which). Sample: blood, either unsorted or a sorted T cell fraction (not recorded which). The CDR3, as DNA: TGCGCCAGCAGCTTGGACGGCTCCCCCTACAATGAGCAGTTCTTC. Translation: CASSLDGSPYNEQFF.